The entry below describes one T cell receptor (beta chain). What it binds is not known. Here immunoSEQ multiplex PCR was the method, and the copy in TCRdb shows in-frame clones only, minus some. There are more than 50,000 clones in the sample; 70% to 90% occur only once, and 3% to 4.5% lies in the top ten. This sample was included in a study of T cell responses to AZD1222 COVID-19 vaccine. Findings of the study overall: A rise in Spike-specific TCR breadth and depth followed two AZD1222 doses. Every sample of the repertoires postdated the peak T cell response. Among spike-specific TCRs, nearly half reportedly target unmutated variant regions. Most donors were white British and more were female, and clonal diversity was possibly underestimated.

Trimming left V 1 base short and J 1 base short, with 8 bases between. Germline assignment: CDR1 SGHTA and CDR2 FQGNSA. The CDR3 is 14 residues long. The source was peripheral blood, collected on day 0 of AZD1222 vaccination. The V gene is TRBV7-2, the J gene TRBJ2-7; a weak D match, TRBD2 (5 bases). The TCR comes from an adult in good health. CDR3 in DNA: TGTGCCAGCAGCTTAGACCCGGGGTCCTACGAGCAGTACTTC. The encoded protein is CASSLDPGSYEQYF.